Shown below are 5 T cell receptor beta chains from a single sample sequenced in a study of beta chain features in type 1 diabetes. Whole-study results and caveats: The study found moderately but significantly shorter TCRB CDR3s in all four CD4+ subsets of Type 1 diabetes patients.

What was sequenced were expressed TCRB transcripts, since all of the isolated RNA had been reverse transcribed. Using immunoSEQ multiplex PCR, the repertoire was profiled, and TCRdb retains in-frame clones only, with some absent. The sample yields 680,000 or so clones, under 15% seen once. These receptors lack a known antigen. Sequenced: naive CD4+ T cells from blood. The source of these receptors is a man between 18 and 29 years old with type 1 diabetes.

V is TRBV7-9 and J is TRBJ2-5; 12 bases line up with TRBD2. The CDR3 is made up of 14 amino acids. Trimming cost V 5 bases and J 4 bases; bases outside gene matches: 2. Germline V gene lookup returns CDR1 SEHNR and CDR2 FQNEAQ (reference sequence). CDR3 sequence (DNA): TGTGCCAGCAGCCGGACTAGCGGGGCAGAGACCCAGTACTTC. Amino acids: CASSRTSGAETQYF.

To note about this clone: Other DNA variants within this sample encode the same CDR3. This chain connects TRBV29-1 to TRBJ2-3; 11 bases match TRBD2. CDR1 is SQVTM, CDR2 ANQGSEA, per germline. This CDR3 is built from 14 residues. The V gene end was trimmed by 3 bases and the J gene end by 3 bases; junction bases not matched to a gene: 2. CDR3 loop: CSVEGTSGTDTQYF. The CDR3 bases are TGCAGCGTTGAGGGGACTAGCGGTACAGATACGCAGTATTTT.

The CDR3 DNA follows: TGTGCCAGCACGGATGGCCGAACCGGGGAGCTGTTTTTT. It translates to CASTDGRTGELFF. This chain links TRBV7-7 with TRBJ2-2; D unclear. Germline assignment: CDR1 SSHAT and CDR2 FNYEAQ (reference sequence). Trimming took off 7 bases at V and 5 bases at J, with 11 bases between the two ends. This CDR3 is 13 amino acids long.

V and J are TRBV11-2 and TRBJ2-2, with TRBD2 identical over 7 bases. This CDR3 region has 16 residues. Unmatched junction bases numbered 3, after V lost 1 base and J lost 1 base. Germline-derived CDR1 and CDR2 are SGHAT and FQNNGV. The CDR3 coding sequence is TGTGCCAGCAGCTTAGGGCTAGCGGAGAACACCGGGGAGCTGTTTTTT. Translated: CASSLGLAENTGELFF.

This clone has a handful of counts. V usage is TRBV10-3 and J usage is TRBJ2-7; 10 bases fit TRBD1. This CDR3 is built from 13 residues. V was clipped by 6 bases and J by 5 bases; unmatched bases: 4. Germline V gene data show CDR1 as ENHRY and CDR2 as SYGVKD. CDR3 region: CAIRSTGGDEQYF. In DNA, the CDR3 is TGTGCCATCAGATCGACAGGGGGCGACGAGCAGTACTTC.